Here is one T cell receptor (beta chain) with its context. Its antigen is undetermined. This CDR3 has 17 amino acids. Germline values: CDR1 MNHEY, CDR2 SVGAGI. Researchers built TCR beta cDNA using 5'RACE template switching with UMIs. TCRdb re-called the 5' RACE reads and catalogs CDR3 proteins one per entry, DNA excluded. This listing includes about 30,000 distinct CDR3 sequences. These data originate in a study of T cells expressing NK-cell markers. Whole-study findings and limits: Expanded NKG2C+ T cell clones were not confirmed as HCMV-specific. Dominance of the CD3+CD56-NKG2C+ fraction by these clonotypes also held in several donors. In a group of about 6 donors, dominant NKG2C+ clonotypes represented roughly 1.0-7.0% of CD8+ T cells.

The source of this sequence is a woman between 18 and 70 years old in good health. This rearrangement joins TRBV6-5 to TRBJ2-2; the D call of TRBD2 rests on TCRdb alone, since no DNA is present to check it. Sequenced material: blood T cells: a sorted CD56 or NKG2C T cell subset, CD4+ or CD8+ T cells, or bulk PBMC T cells (not recorded which). CDR3: CASSYSGGLASTGELFF.